This T cell receptor beta chain was sequenced for a study of T cell changes during pregnancy in multiple sclerosis. The repertoire was sequenced with immunoSEQ multiplex PCR; TCRdb's copy has only in-frame clones and lacks some. The sample contains some 80,000 clones, about 94% of which appear only once. The sequencing used peripheral blood, collected in the third trimester of pregnancy. The sequence derives from a female donor with multiple sclerosis, enrolled in a pregnancy study.

DNA of the CDR3: TGTGCCATCAGTACTCAGGGGTTCTATGGCTACACCTTC. Residues: CAISTQGFYGYTF. V is TRBV10-3 and J is TRBJ1-2; maybe TRBD1 (6 bases). The CDR3 totals 13 residues. Per the germline V gene, CDR1 is ENHRY and CDR2 is SYGVKD. Trimming shortened V by 5 bases and J by 4 bases, and 11 bases separated the two germline ends.